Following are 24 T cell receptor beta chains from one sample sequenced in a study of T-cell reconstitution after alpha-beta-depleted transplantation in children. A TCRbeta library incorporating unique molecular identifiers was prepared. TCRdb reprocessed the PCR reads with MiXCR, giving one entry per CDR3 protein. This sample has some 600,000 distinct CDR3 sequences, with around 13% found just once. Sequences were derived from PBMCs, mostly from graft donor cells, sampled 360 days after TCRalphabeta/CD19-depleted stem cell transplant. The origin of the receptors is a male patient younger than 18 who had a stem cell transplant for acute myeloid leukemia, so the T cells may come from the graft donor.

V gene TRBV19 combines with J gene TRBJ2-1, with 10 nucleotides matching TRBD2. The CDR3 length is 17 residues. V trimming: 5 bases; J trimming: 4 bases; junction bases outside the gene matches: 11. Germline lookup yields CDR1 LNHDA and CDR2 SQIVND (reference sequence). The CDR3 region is CASSPRLAGRRYNEQFF. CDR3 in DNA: TGTGCCAGTAGTCCGCGACTAGCGGGTCGGCGATACAATGAGCAGTTCTTC.

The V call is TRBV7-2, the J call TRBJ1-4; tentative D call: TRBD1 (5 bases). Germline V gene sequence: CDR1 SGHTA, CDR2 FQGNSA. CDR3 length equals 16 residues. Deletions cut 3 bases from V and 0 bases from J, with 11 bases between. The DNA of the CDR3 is TGTGCCAGCAGCTTTTTCCGACAGACAACTAATGAAAAACTGTTTTTT. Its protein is CASSFFRQTTNEKLFF.

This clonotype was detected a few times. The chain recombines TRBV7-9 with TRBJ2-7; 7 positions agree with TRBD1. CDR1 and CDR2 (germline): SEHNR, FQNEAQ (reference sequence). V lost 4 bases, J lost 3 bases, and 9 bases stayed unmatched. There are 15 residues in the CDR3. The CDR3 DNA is TGTGCCAGCAGCTCCCGGGACAGTGAAGACTACGAGCAGTACTTC. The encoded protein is CASSSRDSEDYEQYF. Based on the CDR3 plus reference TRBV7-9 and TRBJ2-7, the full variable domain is DTGVSQNPRHKITKRGQNVTFRCDPISEHNRLYWYRQTLGQGPEFLTYFQNEAQLEKSRLLSDRFSAERPKGSFSTLEIQRTEQGDSAMYLCASSSRDSEDYEQYFGPGTRLTVT.

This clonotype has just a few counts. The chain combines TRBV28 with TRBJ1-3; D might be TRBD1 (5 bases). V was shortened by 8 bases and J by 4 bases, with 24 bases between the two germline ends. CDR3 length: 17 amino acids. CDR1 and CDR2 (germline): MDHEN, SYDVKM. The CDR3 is CASGPPPRGTRGNTIYF. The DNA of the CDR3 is TGTGCCAGCGGACCGCCCCCCCGAGGGACTAGGGGAAACACCATATATTTT. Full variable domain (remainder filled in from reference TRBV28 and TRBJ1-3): DVKVTQSSRYLVKRTGEKVFLECVQDMDHENMFWYRQDPGLGLRLIYFSYDVKMKEKGDIPEGYSVSREKKERFSLILESASTNQTSMYLCASGPPPRGTRGNTIYFGEGSWLTVV.

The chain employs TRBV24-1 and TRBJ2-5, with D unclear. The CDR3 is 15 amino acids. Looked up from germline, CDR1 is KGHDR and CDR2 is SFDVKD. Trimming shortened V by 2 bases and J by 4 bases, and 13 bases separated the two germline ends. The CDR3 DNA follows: TGTGCCACCAGTGATTCTAAGGTCTCTCGAGAGACCCAGTACTTC. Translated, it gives CATSDSKVSRETQYF.

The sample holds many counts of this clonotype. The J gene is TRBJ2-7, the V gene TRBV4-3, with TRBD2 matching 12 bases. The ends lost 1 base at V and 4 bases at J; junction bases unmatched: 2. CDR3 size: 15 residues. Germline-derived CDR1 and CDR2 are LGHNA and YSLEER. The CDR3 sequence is CASSQVTSGRYEQYF. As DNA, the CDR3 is TGCGCCAGCAGCCAAGTAACTAGCGGGAGGTACGAGCAGTACTTC.

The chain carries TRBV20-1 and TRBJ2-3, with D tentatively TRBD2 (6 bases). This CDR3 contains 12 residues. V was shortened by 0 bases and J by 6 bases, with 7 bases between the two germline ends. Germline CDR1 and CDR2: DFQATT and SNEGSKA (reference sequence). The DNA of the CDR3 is TGCAGTGCTAGAGAGACTAGTGATACGCAGTATTTT. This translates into CSARETSDTQYF.

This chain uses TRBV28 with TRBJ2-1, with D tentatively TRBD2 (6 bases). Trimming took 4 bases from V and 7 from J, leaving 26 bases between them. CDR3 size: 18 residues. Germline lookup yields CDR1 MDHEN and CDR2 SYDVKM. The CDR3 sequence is CASSWTWRRAGLKNEQFF. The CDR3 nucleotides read TGTGCCAGCAGTTGGACCTGGCGAAGGGCGGGACTCAAAAATGAGCAGTTCTTC.

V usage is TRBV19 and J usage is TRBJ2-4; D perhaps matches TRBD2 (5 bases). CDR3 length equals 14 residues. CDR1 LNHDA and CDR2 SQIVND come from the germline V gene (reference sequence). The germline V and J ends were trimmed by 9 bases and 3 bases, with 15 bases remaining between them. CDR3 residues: CASRPSGFKNIQYF. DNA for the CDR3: TGTGCCAGCAGACCGTCGGGGTTCAAAAACATTCAGTACTTC.

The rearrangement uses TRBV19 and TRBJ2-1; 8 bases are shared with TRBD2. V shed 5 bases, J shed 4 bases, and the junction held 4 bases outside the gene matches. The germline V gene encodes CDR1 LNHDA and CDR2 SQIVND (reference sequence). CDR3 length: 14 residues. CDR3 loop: CASSPGGRYNEQFF. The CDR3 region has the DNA TGTGCCAGTAGTCCGGGAGGGAGATACAATGAGCAGTTCTTC.

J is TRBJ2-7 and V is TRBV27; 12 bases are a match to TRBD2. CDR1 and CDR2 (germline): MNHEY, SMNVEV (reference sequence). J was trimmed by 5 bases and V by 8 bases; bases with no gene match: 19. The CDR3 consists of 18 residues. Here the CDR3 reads CASSMTSGSRWELDEQYF. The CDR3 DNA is TGTGCCAGCTCGATGACTAGCGGGAGTCGGTGGGAATTAGACGAGCAGTACTTC.

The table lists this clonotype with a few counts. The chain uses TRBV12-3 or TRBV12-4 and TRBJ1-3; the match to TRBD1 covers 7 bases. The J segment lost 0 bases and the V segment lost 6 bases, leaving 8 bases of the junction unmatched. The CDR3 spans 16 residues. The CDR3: CASSQQGLSSGNTIYF. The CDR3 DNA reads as TGTGCCAGCAGCCAACAGGGGCTCTCCTCTGGAAACACCATATATTTT.

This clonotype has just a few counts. The CDR3 DNA sequence: TGTGCCAGCAGCTTGGCATGGACAGGGGGCAACGAGCAGTACTTC. Translating gives CASSLAWTGGNEQYF. The rearrangement joins TRBV5-6 to TRBJ2-7, with 11 bases identical to TRBD1. The CDR3 contains 15 residues. In germline, CDR1 is SGHDT, CDR2 YYEEEE. The V and J ends lost 0 bases and 5 bases, in that order; junction bases with no gene match: 4.

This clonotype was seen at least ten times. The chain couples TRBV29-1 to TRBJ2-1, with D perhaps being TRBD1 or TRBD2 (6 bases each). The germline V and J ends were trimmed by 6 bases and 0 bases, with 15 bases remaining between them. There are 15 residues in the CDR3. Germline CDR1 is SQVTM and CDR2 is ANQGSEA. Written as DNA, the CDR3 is TGCAGCGTCGCTGGGGGGCAGAGCTCCTACAATGAGCAGTTCTTC. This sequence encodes CSVAGGQSSYNEQFF.

The CDR3 region is CAWSVGRRVNNEKLFF. CDR3 coding DNA: TGTGCCTGGAGTGTGGGCCGACGGGTGAATAATGAAAAACTGTTTTTT. V is TRBV30 and J is TRBJ1-4; D not certain. There are 16 residues in the CDR3. Trimming removed 0 bases from V and 4 bases from J, with 15 bases in between. Germline loops: CDR1 GTSNPN, CDR2 SVGIG (reference sequence).

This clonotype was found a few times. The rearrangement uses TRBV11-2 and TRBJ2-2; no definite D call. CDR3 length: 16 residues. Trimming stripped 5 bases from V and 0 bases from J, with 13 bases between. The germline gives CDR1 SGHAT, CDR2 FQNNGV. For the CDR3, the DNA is TGTGCCAGCAGCCCCCGACTGGGGTCGAACACCGGGGAGCTGTTTTTT. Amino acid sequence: CASSPRLGSNTGELFF. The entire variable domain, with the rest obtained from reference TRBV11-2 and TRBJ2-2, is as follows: EAGVAQSPRYKIIEKRQSVAFWCNPISGHATLYWYQQILGQGPKLLIQFQNNGVVDDSQLPKDRFSAERLKGVDSTLKIQPAKLEDSAVYLCASSPRLGSNTGELFFGEGSRLTVL.

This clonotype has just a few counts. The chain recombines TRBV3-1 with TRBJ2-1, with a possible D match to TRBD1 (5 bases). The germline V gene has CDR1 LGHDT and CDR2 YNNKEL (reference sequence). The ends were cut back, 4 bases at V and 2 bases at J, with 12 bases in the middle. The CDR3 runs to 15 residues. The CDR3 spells CASSRRRGPYNEQFF. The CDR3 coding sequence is TGTGCCAGCAGCCGCCGTAGGGGCCCCTACAATGAGCAGTTCTTC.

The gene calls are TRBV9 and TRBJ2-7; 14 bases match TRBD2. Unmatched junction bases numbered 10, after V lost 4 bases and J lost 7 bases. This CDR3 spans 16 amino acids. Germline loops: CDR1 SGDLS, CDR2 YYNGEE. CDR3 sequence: CASSPRLAGGPGEQYF. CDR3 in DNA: TGTGCCAGCAGCCCCCGACTAGCGGGAGGGCCGGGTGAGCAGTACTTC. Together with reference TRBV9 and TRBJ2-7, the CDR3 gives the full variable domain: DSGVTQTPKHLITATGQRVTLRCSPRSGDLSVYWYQQSLDQGLQFLIQYYNGEERAKGNILERFSAQQFPDLHSELNLSSLELGDSALYFCASSPRLAGGPGEQYFGPGTRLTVT.

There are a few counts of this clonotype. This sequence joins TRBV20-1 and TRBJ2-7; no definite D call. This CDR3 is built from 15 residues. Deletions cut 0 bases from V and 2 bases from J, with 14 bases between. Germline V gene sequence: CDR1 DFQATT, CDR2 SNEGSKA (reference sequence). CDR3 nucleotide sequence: TGCAGTGCTAGAGATGATGGGTTATACCCCTACGAGCAGTACTTC. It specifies CSARDDGLYPYEQYF.

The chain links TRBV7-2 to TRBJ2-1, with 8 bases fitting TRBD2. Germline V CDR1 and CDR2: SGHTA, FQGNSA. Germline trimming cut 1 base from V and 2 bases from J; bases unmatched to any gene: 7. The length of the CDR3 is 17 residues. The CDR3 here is CASSLVTSGRAYNEQFF. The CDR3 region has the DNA TGTGCCAGCAGCTTAGTAACTAGCGGTAGAGCCTACAATGAGCAGTTCTTC.

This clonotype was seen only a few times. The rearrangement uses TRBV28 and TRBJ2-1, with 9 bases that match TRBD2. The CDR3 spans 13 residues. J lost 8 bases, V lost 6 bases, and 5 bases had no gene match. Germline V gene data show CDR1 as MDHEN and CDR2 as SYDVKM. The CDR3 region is CASRNSGRDEQFF. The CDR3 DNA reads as TGTGCCAGCAGGAATAGCGGGAGAGATGAGCAGTTCTTC.

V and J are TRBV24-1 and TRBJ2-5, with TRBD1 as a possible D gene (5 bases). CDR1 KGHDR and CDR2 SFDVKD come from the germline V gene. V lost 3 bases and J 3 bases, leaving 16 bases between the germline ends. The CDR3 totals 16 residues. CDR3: CATSDLGKGVEETQYF. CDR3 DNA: TGTGCCACCAGTGATCTAGGGAAAGGGGTCGAAGAGACCCAGTACTTC.

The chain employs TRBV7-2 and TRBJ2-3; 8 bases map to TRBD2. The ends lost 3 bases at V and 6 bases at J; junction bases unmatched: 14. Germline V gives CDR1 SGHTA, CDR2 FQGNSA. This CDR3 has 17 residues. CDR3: CASSFIAGNEAGDTQYF. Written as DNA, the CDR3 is TGTGCCAGCAGCTTTATAGCGGGAAATGAGGCAGGGGATACGCAGTATTTT.

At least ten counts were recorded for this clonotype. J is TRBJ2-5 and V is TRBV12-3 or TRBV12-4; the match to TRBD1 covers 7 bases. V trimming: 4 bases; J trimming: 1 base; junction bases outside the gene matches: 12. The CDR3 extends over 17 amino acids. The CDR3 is CASSSRARDRAQETQYF. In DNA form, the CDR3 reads TGTGCCAGCAGTTCCCGGGCCAGAGACAGGGCCCAAGAGACCCAGTACTTC.